These 30 T cell receptor beta chains were sequenced from one sample in a study of identical twins. TCRdb recomputed calls from the 5' RACE reads with MiXCR, one row per CDR3 protein. The data contain 450,000 to 650,000 distinct CDR3 sequences, 9% to 10% of them singletons. The data also belong to a second study, concerning yellow fever vaccine responses in identical twins.

The sequencing sample was made of PBMCs. The receptors shown here come from a woman between 18 and 29 years old in good health.

This clonotype was seen just once. V and J are TRBV27 and TRBJ2-3, with TRBD1 matching 8 bases. Unmatched junction bases numbered 4, after V lost 5 bases and J lost 3 bases. Germline V gene data show CDR1 as MNHEY and CDR2 as SMNVEV (reference sequence). The CDR3 extends over 14 amino acids. CDR3 coding DNA: TGTGCCAGCAGTCGGACAGGGTGGACAGATACGCAGTATTTT. Translated, it gives CASSRTGWTDTQYF.

This clonotype showed up many times. The chain has TRBV5-1 and TRBJ2-7; 9 bases are a match to TRBD1. The CDR3 extends over 12 amino acids. V dropped 3 bases and J dropped 7; count of bases not matched to a gene: 2. Looked up from germline, CDR1 is SGHRS and CDR2 is YFSETQ. The CDR3 DNA reads as TGCGCCAGCAGCTGGACAGGGGAAGAGCAGTACTTC. The encoded protein is CASSWTGEEQYF.

V is TRBV2 and J is TRBJ2-7, with D perhaps matching TRBD1 (6 bases). The germline V gene has CDR1 SNHLY and CDR2 FYNNEI. V was trimmed by 5 bases and J by 7 bases, leaving 15 bases between them. The CDR3 contains 13 residues. CDR3 DNA: TGTGCCAGCAGTTTTACAGGGCCGGGAGAGCAGTACTTC. Translating it yields CASSFTGPGEQYF.

This clonotype was counted at least ten times. The CDR3 sequence: CASSQEERVTYTGELFF. In nucleotides, the CDR3 is TGTGCCAGCAGCCAAGAGGAGCGGGTCACATACACCGGGGAGCTGTTTTTT. The gene calls are TRBV3-1 and TRBJ2-2; TRBD2 might be the D (6 bases). This CDR3 region has 17 residues. The germline V gene encodes CDR1 LGHDT and CDR2 YNNKEL (reference sequence). V was shortened by 0 bases and J by 3 bases, with 14 bases between the two germline ends. Full variable domain (remainder filled in from reference TRBV3-1 and TRBJ2-2): DTAVSQTPKYLVTQMGNDKSIKCEQNLGHDTMYWYKQDSKKFLKIMFSYNNKELIINETVPNRFSPKSPDKAHLNLHINSLELGDSAVYFCASSQEERVTYTGELFFGEGSRLTVL.

This clonotype was detected only once. An end of the junction does not agree with germline; a read error may underlie this. The rearrangement joins TRBV27 to TRBJ2-1; D ambiguous. The germline V gene has CDR1 MNHEY and CDR2 SMNVEV (reference sequence). CDR3 length: 13 amino acids. The CDR3 here is CASWGDHYNEQSF. For the CDR3, the DNA is TGTGCCAGTTGGGGTGACCATTACAATGAGCAGTCCTTC.

The chain uses TRBV20-1 and TRBJ2-5, with 14 positions matching TRBD2. Germline V gene lookup returns CDR1 DFQATT and CDR2 SNEGSKA (reference sequence). V dropped 6 bases and J dropped 11; count of bases not matched to a gene: 14. This CDR3 spans 15 amino acids. The CDR3 here is CSAPEGGLAGGPQYF. CDR3 nucleotides: TGCAGTGCCCCAGAGGGAGGACTAGCGGGGGGCCCGCAGTACTTC.

This chain connects TRBV2 to TRBJ1-1; D perhaps matches TRBD1 (6 bases). Germline CDR1 reads SNHLY; CDR2 reads FYNNEI. The ends were cut back, 2 bases at V and 2 bases at J, with 15 bases in the middle. The CDR3 runs to 16 residues. The CDR3 is CASSESAGAINTEAFF. The CDR3 coding sequence is TGTGCCAGCAGTGAATCGGCAGGGGCCATTAACACTGAAGCTTTCTTT.

This clonotype was detected ten times or more. The chain uses TRBV28 and TRBJ2-1; 11 positions agree with TRBD1. This CDR3 contains 14 residues. CDR1 and CDR2 from the germline V gene are MDHEN and SYDVKM. Trimming cost V 5 bases and J 8 bases; bases outside gene matches: 5. The CDR3 DNA follows: TGTGCCAGCAGTGGGACAGGGGGGCCCCATGAGCAGTTCTTC. It codes for CASSGTGGPHEQFF.

There are many counts of this clonotype. J is TRBJ2-1 and V is TRBV7-9; the match to TRBD2 covers 15 bases. The CDR3 is 17 amino acids. Trimming took 0 bases from V and 7 from J; bases not matched to a gene: 4. The germline CDR1 and CDR2 sequences are SEHNR and FQNEAQ (reference sequence). The CDR3 nucleotides are TGTGCCAGCAGCTTAGCGGGACTAGCGGGAGGAAAAAATGAGCAGTTCTTC. Encoded protein: CASSLAGLAGGKNEQFF. Based on the CDR3 plus reference TRBV7-9 and TRBJ2-1, the full variable domain is DTGVSQNPRHKITKRGQNVTFRCDPISEHNRLYWYRQTLGQGPEFLTYFQNEAQLEKSRLLSDRFSAERPKGSFSTLEIQRTEQGDSAMYLCASSLAGLAGGKNEQFFGPGTRLTVL.

This clonotype was seen repeatedly, ten times or more. The CDR3 bases are TGCGCCAGCAGCCAAGAGGGTCCGCCGTCCCTGTACGAGCAGTACTTC. This sequence encodes CASSQEGPPSLYEQYF. The chain is built from TRBV4-3 and TRBJ2-7; no clear D gene. V gave up 0 bases and J gave up 4 bases, with 16 bases separating them. This CDR3 is 16 amino acids long. In germline, CDR1 is LGHNA, CDR2 YSLEER.

This clonotype showed up many times. The rearrangement links TRBV7-9 to TRBJ2-7; D not certain. This CDR3 region has 13 residues. Germline CDR1 SEHNR, CDR2 FQNEAQ (reference sequence). V was trimmed by 7 bases and J by 0 bases, leaving 10 bases between them. This CDR3 is CASTLSSSYEQYF. CDR3 DNA sequence: TGTGCCAGCACCCTTTCGAGCTCCTACGAGCAGTACTTC.

Points on this clonotype: Being one base from a much bigger clone, this may be a read error. This chain joins TRBV7-2 and TRBJ2-7; 8 positions agree with TRBD2. In germline, CDR1 is SGHTA, CDR2 FQGNSA. Unmatched junction bases numbered 2, after V lost 5 bases and J lost 2 bases. The CDR3 loop spans 13 amino acids. The CDR3 DNA is TGTGCCAGCAGCCGGGGGGGGACCTACGAGCAGTACTTC. Translation: CASSRGGTYEQYF.

This clonotype has ten or more counts. The V and J genes are TRBV6-6 and TRBJ2-5; 13 positions match TRBD2. The CDR3 covers 15 residues. Trimming removed 6 bases from V and 5 bases from J; junction bases left unmatched: 6. The V gene's germline CDR1 is MNHNY and CDR2 SVGAGI (reference sequence). The CDR3 region is CASRGTSGIWETQYF. The CDR3 region has the DNA TGTGCCAGCAGGGGGACTAGCGGGATATGGGAGACCCAGTACTTC.

This clonotype has just a few counts. V is TRBV7-9 and J is TRBJ2-7; no clear D. The ends were cut back, 5 bases at V and 3 bases at J, with 11 bases in the middle. The V gene's germline CDR1 is SEHNR and CDR2 FQNEAQ (reference sequence). The CDR3 runs to 13 residues. Here the CDR3 reads CASSILPFYEQYF. The CDR3 coding sequence is TGTGCCAGCAGCATATTGCCATTCTACGAGCAGTACTTC.

This clonotype occurred many times. The rearrangement joins TRBV24-1 to TRBJ2-1; a possible D gene is TRBD1 (6 bases). The ends were cut back, 3 bases at V and 5 bases at J, with 13 bases in the middle. The CDR3 spans 15 residues. CDR1 is KGHDR and CDR2 is SFDVKD in the germline V gene. CDR3 sequence reads: CATSDGQTLDNEQFF. The CDR3 DNA reads as TGTGCCACCAGTGATGGACAGACACTAGACAATGAGCAGTTCTTC.

This clonotype was observed many times. This rearrangement joins TRBV3-1 to TRBJ1-2; D ambiguous. CDR1 is LGHDT, CDR2 YNNKEL, per germline (reference sequence). Trimming stripped 5 bases from V and 0 bases from J, with 10 bases between. The CDR3 length is 14 residues. CDR3 loop: CASSYLTTNYGYTF. The CDR3 region has the DNA TGTGCCAGCAGCTACCTTACTACTAACTATGGCTACACCTTC.

In its sample, this clonotype was seen many times. This chain joins TRBV25-1 and TRBJ1-2; a possible D gene is TRBD1 (5 bases). The CDR3 totals 14 residues. Looked up from germline, CDR1 is MGHDK and CDR2 is SYGVNS. Trimming pared 3 bases from V and 6 bases from J, leaving 14 bases between. In DNA, the CDR3 is TGTGCCAGCAGTGATGTCGGGGCCTCTAATGGCTACACCTTC. It specifies CASSDVGASNGYTF.

The CDR3, as DNA: TGTGCCAGCAGTTACTCGACTAGCGGGAGGGATACGCAGTATTTT. The encoded protein is CASSYSTSGRDTQYF. The V and J genes are TRBV6-5 and TRBJ2-3; 13 bases line up with TRBD2. V lost 0 bases, J lost 6 bases, and 0 bases stayed unmatched. This CDR3 comprises 15 residues. From germline, CDR1 is MNHEY and CDR2 SVGAGI.

Regarding this clonotype: A much larger clone sits a single nucleotide away, making a read error possible. The rearrangement joins TRBV7-2 to TRBJ1-5, with 7 bases identical to TRBD1. After removal of 1 base from V and 4 bases from J, the junction contained 4 bases not matched to a gene. This CDR3 contains 15 residues. Germline V CDR1 and CDR2: SGHTA, FQGNSA. The CDR3 is CASSLETGRNQPQHF. The CDR3 DNA reads as TGTGCCAGCAGCTTAGAGACAGGGAGGAATCAGCCCCAGCATTTT.

The chain joins TRBV5-6 to TRBJ2-7; 7 nucleotides match TRBD2. The CDR3 is 16 amino acids. The germline V gene encodes CDR1 SGHDT and CDR2 YYEEEE. The V segment lost 4 bases and the J segment 3 bases; nucleotides outside the gene matches: 13. CDR3 loop: CASSPLSERDLYEQYF. CDR3 coding DNA: TGTGCCAGCAGCCCGCTTTCCGAGCGGGACCTCTACGAGCAGTACTTC.

J is TRBJ2-3 and V is TRBV24-1; D gene uncertain. The CDR3 covers 12 residues. The V end was cut by 7 bases, the J end by 3 bases, with 7 bases between. The germline V gene encodes CDR1 KGHDR and CDR2 SFDVKD. CDR3 region: CATSAKTDTQYF. In nucleotides, the CDR3 is TGTGCCACCAGCGCGAAAACAGATACGCAGTATTTT.

This clonotype has ten or more counts. The chain is built from TRBV21-1 and TRBJ2-5; the table calls TRBD1, which could not be checked here. TRBV21-1 is deemed a pseudogene. CDR3 length: 16 amino acids. The CDR3 reads CASSSVGGQGQETQYF. The CDR3 bases are TGTGCCAGCAGCTCAGTGGGGGGACAGGGGCAAGAGACCCAGTACTTC.

This clonotype was counted only a few times. The genes are TRBV6-2 or TRBV6-3 and TRBJ2-7; perhaps TRBD2 as D (5 bases). Germline assignment: CDR1 MNHEY and CDR2 SVGEGT. This CDR3 is 14 amino acids long. The V end was cut by 0 bases, the J end by 3 bases, with 9 bases between. This CDR3 reads CASSYSTGIYEQYF. The CDR3 DNA is TGTGCCAGCAGTTACTCGACGGGGATCTACGAGCAGTACTTC.

This chain connects TRBV11-2 to TRBJ2-3, with D tentatively TRBD2 (6 bases). V lost 5 bases and J lost 0, with 18 bases in between. Germline loops: CDR1 SGHAT, CDR2 FQNNGV. The CDR3 consists of 17 residues. DNA of the CDR3: TGTGCCAGCAGCCCAGCTATCCGAGGGAGGAGCACAGATACGCAGTATTTT. As protein: CASSPAIRGRSTDTQYF.

This clonotype occurred a few times. The chain couples TRBV5-1 to TRBJ1-1; no clear D. Germline CDR1 reads SGHRS; CDR2 reads YFSETQ. Deletions cut 0 bases from V and 5 bases from J, with 11 bases between. CDR3 length: 14 amino acids. For the CDR3, the DNA is TGCGCCAGCAGCTTGGCATTTGGGGAAACTGAAGCTTTCTTT. It translates to CASSLAFGETEAFF. Full variable domain (rest looked up from reference TRBV5-1 and TRBJ1-1): KAGVTQTPRYLIKTRGQQVTLSCSPISGHRSVSWYQQTPGQGLQFLFEYFSETQRNKGNFPGRFSGRQFSNSRSEMNVSTLELGDSALYLCASSLAFGETEAFFGQGTRLTVV.

The rearrangement links TRBV27 to TRBJ2-6; no clear D gene. The V gene lost 9 bases and the J gene lost 4 bases, with 10 bases spanning the gap. Germline lookup yields CDR1 MNHEY and CDR2 SMNVEV (reference sequence). CDR3 length: 13 residues. DNA for the CDR3: TGTGCCAGTTCGGGTGTGGGGGCCAACGTCCTGACTTTC. This translates into CASSGVGANVLTF.

V gene TRBV7-2 combines with J gene TRBJ2-5; D perhaps matches TRBD2 (6 bases). The CDR3 has 15 residues. Germline CDR1 is SGHTA and CDR2 is FQGNSA. Trimming took 3 bases from V and 5 from J, leaving 16 bases between them. The CDR3 protein is CASSLGERREETQYF. The CDR3 DNA follows: TGTGCCAGCAGCTTGGGCGAGCGGAGGGAGGAGACCCAGTACTTC.

This clonotype came up many times. The chain joins TRBV2 to TRBJ2-3, with D perhaps given as TRBD1 or TRBD2 (6 bases each). The V end lost 4 bases, the J end lost 0 bases, and 14 bases lay between the germline ends. There are 16 residues in the CDR3. Germline lookup yields CDR1 SNHLY and CDR2 FYNNEI. CDR3 sequence reads: CASSVGGLPSTDTQYF. Here the CDR3 DNA reads TGTGCCAGCAGTGTTGGGGGGCTCCCTAGCACAGATACGCAGTATTTT.

This clonotype was counted ten times or more. This rearrangement joins TRBV5-1 to TRBJ1-4; the match to TRBD1 covers 9 bases. CDR1 and CDR2 (germline): SGHRS, YFSETQ. The CDR3 is 13 amino acids. Trimming cost V 3 bases and J 14 bases; bases outside gene matches: 8. The CDR3 region has the DNA TGCGCCAGCAGCTACGAATCGACAGGGGGTCTGTTTTTT. Protein sequence: CASSYESTGGLFF.

This clonotype was seen at least ten times. V is TRBV7-2 and J is TRBJ2-7; 7 positions agree with TRBD1. This CDR3 is 12 amino acids long. Trimming at V came to 5 bases and at J to 7 bases, leaving 5 bases not matched to a gene. The germline gives CDR1 SGHTA, CDR2 FQGNSA. CDR3 in amino acids: CASSVSQGEQYF. CDR3 coding DNA: TGTGCCAGCAGCGTTTCACAGGGGGAGCAGTACTTC.